The clone carrying this T cell receptor beta chain has more than one count but fewer than ten. Per the germline V gene, CDR1 is SEHNR and CDR2 is FQNEAQ (reference sequence). Losses at the gene ends were 5 bases for V and 4 bases for J; bases not matched to a gene: 4. This CDR3 has 13 residues. These data originate in a study of blood T cell repertoires in COVID-19. Study at large: Some COVID-19 samples were acute and others convalescent; all came from the United States, Italy and Spain. From T cells, B-cell-depleted T cells, or PBMCs came the material, which was cDNA or gDNA.

Study processing details: Amplification of reference gene primers was used by the study to estimate nucleated cell counts. Libraries were prepared by immunoSEQ multiplex PCR; TCRdb keeps only in-frame clonotypes and omits some of them. The D gene and trimming were derived from the DNA, and the V and J assignments and clone size from that table. This table has around 130,000 clones, more than 80% appearing once. The receptor was derived from a woman in her sixties or seventies with acute or convalescent COVID-19. The material sequenced was peripheral blood. The chain is built from TRBV7-9 and TRBJ1-2; 7 nucleotides line up with TRBD1. CDR3 sequence (DNA): TGTGCCAGCAGCCGAGGGACAGCCTATGGCTACACCTTC. Its translation is CASSRGTAYGYTF.